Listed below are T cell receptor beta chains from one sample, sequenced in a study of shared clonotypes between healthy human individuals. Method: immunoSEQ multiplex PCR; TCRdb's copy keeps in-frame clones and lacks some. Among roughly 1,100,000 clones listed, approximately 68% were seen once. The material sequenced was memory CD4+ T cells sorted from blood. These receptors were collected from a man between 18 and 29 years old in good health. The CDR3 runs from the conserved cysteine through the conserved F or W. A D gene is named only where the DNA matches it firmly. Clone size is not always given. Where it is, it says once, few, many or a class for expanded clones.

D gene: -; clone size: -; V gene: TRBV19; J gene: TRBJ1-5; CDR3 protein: CASRPDTTRLWSNQPQHF; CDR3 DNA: TGTGCCAGTAGGCCTGACACGACTCGATTGTGGAGCAATCAGCCCCAGCATTTT
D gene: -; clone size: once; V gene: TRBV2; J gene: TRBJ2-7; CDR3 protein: CASSDLNGSGIWKEQYF; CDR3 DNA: TGTGCCAGCAGTGATTTAAATGGGAGCGGCATTTGGAAGGAGCAGTACTTC
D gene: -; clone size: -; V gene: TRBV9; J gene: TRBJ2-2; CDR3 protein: CASSPWGSLGTGELFF; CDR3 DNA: TGTGCCAGCAGCCCCTGGGGGTCCCTGGGGACCGGGGAGCTGTTTTTT
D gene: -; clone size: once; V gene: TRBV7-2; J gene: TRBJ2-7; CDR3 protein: CASSFSRLGSYEQYF; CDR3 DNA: TGTGCCAGCAGCTTTTCTAGGCTAGGCTCCTACGAGCAGTACTTC
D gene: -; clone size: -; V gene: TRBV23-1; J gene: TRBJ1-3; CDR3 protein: CASSLQEGGGNTIYF; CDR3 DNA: TGCGCCAGCAGTCTTCAGGAGGGGGGCGGAAACACCATATATTTT
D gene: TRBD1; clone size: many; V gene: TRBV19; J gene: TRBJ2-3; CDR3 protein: CATRDRGRTDTQYF; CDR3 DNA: TGTGCCACCCGGGACAGGGGGCGCACAGATACGCAGTATTTT
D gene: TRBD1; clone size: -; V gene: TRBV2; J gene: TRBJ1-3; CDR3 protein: CASTVQGARGNTIYF; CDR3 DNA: TGTGCCAGCACAGTTCAGGGGGCGCGTGGAAACACCATATATTTT
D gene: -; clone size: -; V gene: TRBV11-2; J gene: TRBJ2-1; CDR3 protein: CASSLGKTSPFF; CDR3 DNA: TGTGCCAGCAGCTTAGGAAAGACTAGTCCGTTCTTC
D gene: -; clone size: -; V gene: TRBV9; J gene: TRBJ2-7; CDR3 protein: CASSPRVEGTLSYEQYF; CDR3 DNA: TGTGCCAGCAGCCCTCGGGTGGAGGGGACCCTCTCCTACGAGCAGTACTTC
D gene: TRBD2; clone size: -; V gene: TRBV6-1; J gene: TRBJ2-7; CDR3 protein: CASSVLAGKVYEQYF; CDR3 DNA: TGTGCCAGCAGTGTTCTAGCGGGGAAAGTCTACGAGCAGTACTTC
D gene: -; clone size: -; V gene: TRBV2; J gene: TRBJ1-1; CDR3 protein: CASSARVGGVAEAFF; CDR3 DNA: TGTGCCAGCAGCGCGCGGGTGGGAGGGGTGGCTGAAGCTTTCTTT
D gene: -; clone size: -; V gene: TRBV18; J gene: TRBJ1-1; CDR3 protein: CASSPSNRQNTEAFF; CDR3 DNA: TGTGCCAGCTCACCATCCAACAGACAGAACACTGAAGCTTTCTTT
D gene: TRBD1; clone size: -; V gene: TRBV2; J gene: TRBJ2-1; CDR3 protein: CASQDRDLSYNEQFF; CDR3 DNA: TGTGCCAGCCAAGACAGGGATCTCTCCTACAATGAGCAGTTCTTC
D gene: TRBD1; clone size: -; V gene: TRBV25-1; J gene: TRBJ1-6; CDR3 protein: CASRAVTGDNSPLHF; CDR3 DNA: TGTGCCAGCAGGGCCGTAACAGGGGATAATTCACCCCTCCACTTT
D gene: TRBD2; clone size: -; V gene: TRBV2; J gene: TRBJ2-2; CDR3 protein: CASSPTAGGTGELFF; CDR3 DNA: TGTGCCAGCAGCCCCACAGCGGGGGGCACCGGGGAGCTGTTTTTT
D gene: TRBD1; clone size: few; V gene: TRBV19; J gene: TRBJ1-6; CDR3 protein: CASEGPRDRGNSPLHF; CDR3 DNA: TGTGCCAGTGAGGGGCCCAGGGACAGGGGCAATTCACCCCTCCACTTT
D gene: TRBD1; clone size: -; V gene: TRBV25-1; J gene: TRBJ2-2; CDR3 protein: CASSMGQAILGTGELFF; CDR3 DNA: TGTGCCAGCAGTATGGGACAGGCCATCCTAGGGACCGGGGAGCTGTTTTTT
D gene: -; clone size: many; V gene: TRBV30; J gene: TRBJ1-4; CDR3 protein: CAWDERSTTVTNEKLFF; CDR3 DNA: TGTGCCTGGGACGAACGATCGACGACGGTAACTAATGAAAAACTGTTTTTT
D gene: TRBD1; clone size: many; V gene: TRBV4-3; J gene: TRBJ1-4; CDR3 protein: CASSQTPTGIPEKLFF; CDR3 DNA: TGCGCCAGCAGCCAAACACCGACAGGGATTCCTGAAAAACTGTTTTTT
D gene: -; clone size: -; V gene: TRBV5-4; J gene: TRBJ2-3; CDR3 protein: CASSLAGPDTQYF; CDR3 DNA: TGTGCCAGCAGCTTGGCGGGGCCTGATACGCAGTATTTT
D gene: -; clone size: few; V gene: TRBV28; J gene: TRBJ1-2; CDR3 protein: CASRDLYGYTF; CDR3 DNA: TGTGCCAGCAGGGACCTGTATGGCTACACCTTC
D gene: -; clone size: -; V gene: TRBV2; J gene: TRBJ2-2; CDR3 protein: CASSEMGRTGELFF; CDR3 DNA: TGTGCCAGCAGTGAGATGGGGAGAACCGGGGAGCTGTTTTTT
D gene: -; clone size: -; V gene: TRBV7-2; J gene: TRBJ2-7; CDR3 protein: CASSRRGTDSYEQYF; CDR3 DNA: TGTGCCAGCAGTCGTCGTGGGACGGACTCCTACGAGCAGTACTTC
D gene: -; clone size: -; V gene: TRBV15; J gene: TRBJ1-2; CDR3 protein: CATSRVQGAGGYTF; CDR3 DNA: TGTGCCACCAGCAGAGTACAGGGTGCGGGTGGCTACACCTTC
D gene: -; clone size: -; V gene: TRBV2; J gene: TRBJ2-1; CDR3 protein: CASCLDRSVYNEQFF; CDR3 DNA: TGTGCCAGCTGCTTAGACAGGTCTGTCTACAATGAGCAGTTCTTC
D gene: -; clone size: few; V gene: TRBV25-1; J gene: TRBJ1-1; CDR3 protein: CASSEWAFF; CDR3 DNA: TGTGCCAGCAGTGAATGGGCTTTCTTT
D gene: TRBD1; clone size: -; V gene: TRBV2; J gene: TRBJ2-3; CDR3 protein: CASSTRTGVTDTQYF; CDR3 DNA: TGTGCCAGCAGCACCCGGACAGGGGTAACAGATACGCAGTATTTT
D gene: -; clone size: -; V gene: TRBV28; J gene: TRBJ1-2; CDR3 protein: CATQTPLVDGYTF; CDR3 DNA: TGTGCCACCCAGACACCTCTGGTGGATGGCTACACCTTC
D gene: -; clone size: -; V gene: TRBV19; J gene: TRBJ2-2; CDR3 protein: CASTYRIGGGGELFF; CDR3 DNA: TGTGCCAGTACCTATCGTATCGGGGGTGGCGGGGAGCTGTTTTTT